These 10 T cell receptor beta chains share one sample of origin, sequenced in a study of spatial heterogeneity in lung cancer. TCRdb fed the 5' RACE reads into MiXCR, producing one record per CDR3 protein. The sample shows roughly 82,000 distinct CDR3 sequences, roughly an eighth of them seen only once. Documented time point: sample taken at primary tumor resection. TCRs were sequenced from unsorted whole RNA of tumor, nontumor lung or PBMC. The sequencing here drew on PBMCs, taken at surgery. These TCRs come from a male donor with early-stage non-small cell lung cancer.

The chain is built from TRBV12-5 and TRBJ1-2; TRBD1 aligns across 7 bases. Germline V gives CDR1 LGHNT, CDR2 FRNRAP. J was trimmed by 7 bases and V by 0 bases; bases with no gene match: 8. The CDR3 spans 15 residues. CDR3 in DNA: TGTGCTAGTGGTTTGGTAGTTAGGGGGCAGGGTGGCTACACCTTC. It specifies CASGLVVRGQGGYTF.

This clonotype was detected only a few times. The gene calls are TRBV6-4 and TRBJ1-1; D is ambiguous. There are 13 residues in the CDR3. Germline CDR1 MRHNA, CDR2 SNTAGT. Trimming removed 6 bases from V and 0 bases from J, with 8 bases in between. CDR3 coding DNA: TGTGCCAGCAGCAAGGAAGTGAACACTGAAGCTTTCTTT. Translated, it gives CASSKEVNTEAFF.

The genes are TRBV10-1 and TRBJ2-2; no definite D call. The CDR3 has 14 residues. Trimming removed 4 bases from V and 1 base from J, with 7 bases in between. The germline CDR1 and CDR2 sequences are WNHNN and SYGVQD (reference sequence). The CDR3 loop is CASSVLWNTGELFF. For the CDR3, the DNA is TGCGCCAGCAGTGTTCTATGGAACACCGGGGAGCTGTTTTTT.

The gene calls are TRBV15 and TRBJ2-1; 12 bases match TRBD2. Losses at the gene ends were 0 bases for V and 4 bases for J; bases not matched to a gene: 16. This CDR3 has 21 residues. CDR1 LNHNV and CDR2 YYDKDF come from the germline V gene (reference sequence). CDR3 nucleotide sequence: TGTGCCACCAGCAGAGAGGAGACTAGCGGGGGCCCTCCTCTTTTGTACAATGAGCAGTTCTTC. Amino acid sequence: CATSREETSGGPPLLYNEQFF.

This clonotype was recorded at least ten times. The CDR3 sequence is CSVQTGTNTEAFF. As DNA, the CDR3 is TGCAGCGTCCAAACAGGGACGAACACTGAAGCTTTCTTT. The chain uses TRBV29-1 and TRBJ1-1; D is possibly TRBD1 (6 bases). In germline, CDR1 is SQVTM, CDR2 ANQGSEA. The V end was cut by 6 bases, the J end by 1 base, with 12 bases between. The CDR3 contains 13 residues.

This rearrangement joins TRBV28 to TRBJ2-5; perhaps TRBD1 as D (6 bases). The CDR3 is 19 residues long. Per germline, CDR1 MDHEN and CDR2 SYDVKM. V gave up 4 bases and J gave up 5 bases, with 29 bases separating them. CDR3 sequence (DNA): TGTGCCAGCAGTTCCTCCATTGCCCTATTGACAGGCCGTGCGGAGACCCAGTACTTC. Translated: CASSSSIALLTGRAETQYF. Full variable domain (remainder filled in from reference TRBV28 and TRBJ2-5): DVKVTQSSRYLVKRTGEKVFLECVQDMDHENMFWYRQDPGLGLRLIYFSYDVKMKEKGDIPEGYSVSREKKERFSLILESASTNQTSMYLCASSSSIALLTGRAETQYFGPGTRLLVL.

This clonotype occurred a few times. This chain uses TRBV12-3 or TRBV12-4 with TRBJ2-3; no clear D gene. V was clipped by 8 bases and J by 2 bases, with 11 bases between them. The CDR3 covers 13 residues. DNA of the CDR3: TGTGCCAGCGAAGATGGCGCCACAGATACGCAGTATTTT. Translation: CASEDGATDTQYF.

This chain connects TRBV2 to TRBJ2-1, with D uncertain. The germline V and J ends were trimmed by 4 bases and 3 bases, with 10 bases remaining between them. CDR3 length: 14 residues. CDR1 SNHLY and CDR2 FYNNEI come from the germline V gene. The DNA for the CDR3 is TGTGCCAGCAGTGGAGACGTGAGCTACAATGAGCAGTTCTTC. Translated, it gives CASSGDVSYNEQFF.

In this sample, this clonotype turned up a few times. CDR3 sequence (DNA): TGCAGTGCTGTAGTCTACGGGGGTCGCTACGAGCAGTACTTC. It yields the protein CSAVVYGGRYEQYF. The chain carries TRBV20-1 and TRBJ2-7; possibly TRBD2 for D (6 bases). The CDR3 consists of 14 residues. Trimming stripped 5 bases from V and 3 bases from J, with 17 bases between. Germline V gene data show CDR1 as DFQATT and CDR2 as SNEGSKA (reference sequence).

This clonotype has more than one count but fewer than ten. CDR3 DNA sequence: TGTGCCAGCAGCCCTTCCCAGGGGGAAAAGACCCAGTACTTC. Protein: CASSPSQGEKTQYF. The chain employs TRBV7-9 and TRBJ2-5, with 7 bases that match TRBD1. V shed 5 bases, J shed 6 bases, and the junction held 9 bases outside the gene matches. The CDR3 extends over 14 amino acids. CDR1 and CDR2 from the germline V gene are SEHNR and FQNEAQ (reference sequence).